This TCR beta chain stems from a study of graft-versus-host responses after intestinal transplantation. About the study: The transplants performed in recipients were multivisceral, liver-intestinal, or isolated intestinal. Anti-thymocyte globulin induction preceded three to four years of tacrolimus and steroid maintenance in all recipients. Study-level points and caveats: Clonal ratios of graft-versus-host to host-versus-graft in allografts were high for patients exhibiting graft-donor T cell macrochimerism.

Details on this clone: Its matching antigen is unknown.

Germline V CDR1 and CDR2: MNHEY, SMNVEV (reference sequence). Trimming removed 0 bases at V and 3 bases at J, with 18 bases between. The CDR3 sequence is 17 residues long. The method was immunoSEQ multiplex PCR; TCRdb's version includes in-frame clones alone and lacks a portion of them. This sample has over 85,000 clones, with 94% found just once. The chain recombines TRBV27 with TRBJ2-7; tentatively, D is TRBD1 (6 bases). The clonotype originates from a human donor who was the organ donor for an intestinal transplant. The specimen was unstimulated CD4+ T cells sorted from spleen or lymph node cells, collected before transplant. In DNA form, the CDR3 reads TGTGCCAGCAGTTTATCCCCTCAGGGGCCTCCGAGCTACGAGCAGTACTTC. This sequence encodes CASSLSPQGPPSYEQYF.